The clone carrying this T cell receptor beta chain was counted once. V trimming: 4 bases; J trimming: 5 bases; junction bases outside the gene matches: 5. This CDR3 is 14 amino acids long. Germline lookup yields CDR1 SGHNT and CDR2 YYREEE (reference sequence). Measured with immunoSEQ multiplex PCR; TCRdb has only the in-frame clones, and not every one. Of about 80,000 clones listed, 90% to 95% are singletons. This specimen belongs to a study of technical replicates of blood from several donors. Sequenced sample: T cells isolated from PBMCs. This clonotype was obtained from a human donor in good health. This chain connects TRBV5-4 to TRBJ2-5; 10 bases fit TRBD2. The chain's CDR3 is CASSLAGVLETQYF. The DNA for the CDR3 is TGTGCCAGCAGCCTAGCGGGAGTGTTGGAGACCCAGTACTTC.